What follows is one T cell receptor beta chain and its context. These data are taken from a study of blood T cell repertoires in COVID-19. Study-level information: Samples of COVID-19 (acute and convalescent) were obtained from the United States, Italy and Spain.

Per the study methods: Quantification of nucleated cells was approximated via reference gene primer amplification. Generated by immunoSEQ multiplex PCR, the TCRdb table keeps only in-frame clones and is missing some. The V and J calls and the clone size are those of that table, but D and trimming were determined from the DNA. The sample includes approximately 150,000 clones, around 83% of them seen just once. The sequenced material came from peripheral blood. This TCR was recovered from a human donor in a cohort sampled during active COVID-19.

This CDR3 is CAWSVRGGSQPQHF. CDR3 DNA: TGTGCCTGGAGTGTACGGGGGGGAAGTCAGCCCCAGCATTTT. The chain combines TRBV30 with TRBJ1-5, with a tentative D call TRBD1 (5 bases). This CDR3 has 14 amino acids. The V end lost 0 bases, the J end lost 6 bases, and 12 bases lay between the germline ends. Germline V gives CDR1 GTSNPN, CDR2 SVGIG (reference sequence).